This entry lists 25 T cell receptor beta chains sequenced from one sample in a study of blood T cell repertoires in COVID-19. This table comes from immunoSEQ multiplex PCR, and its TCRdb copy is limited to in-frame clones, with some not included. This sample has approximately 100,000 clones, with 84% found just once. The specimen was peripheral blood. These receptors were obtained from a woman of 80 years or more with active or convalescent COVID-19.

This rearrangement joins TRBV7-8 to TRBJ2-3, with unresolved D. Per the germline V gene, CDR1 is SGHVS and CDR2 is FQNEAQ. This CDR3 region has 13 residues. V was pared by 5 bases and J by 0 bases, with 6 bases between. CDR3 sequence (DNA): TGTGCCAGCAGCGCGCGGAGCACAGATACGCAGTATTTT. Translating it yields CASSARSTDTQYF. The entire variable domain, with the rest obtained from reference TRBV7-8 and TRBJ2-3, is as follows: GAGVSQSPRYKVAKRGQDVALRCDPISGHVSLFWYQQALGQGPEFLTYFQNEAQLDKSGLPSDRFFAERPEGSVSTLKIQRTQQEDSAVYLCASSARSTDTQYFGPGTRLTVL.

The CDR3 here is CASSPLGQGNSPLHF. The CDR3 region has the DNA TGTGCCAGCAGCCCCTTGGGGCAGGGAAATTCACCCCTCCACTTT. The chain joins TRBV7-9 to TRBJ1-6; D may be TRBD1 (5 bases). The CDR3 is 15 residues long. The V and J ends lost 5 bases and 7 bases respectively, with 15 bases between them. Germline-derived CDR1 and CDR2 are SEHNR and FQNEAQ (reference sequence).

This rearrangement joins TRBV10-3 to TRBJ1-5, with 10 bases identical to TRBD1. V lost 1 base and J lost 9; bases outside the gene matches: 12. CDR1 and CDR2 from the germline V gene are ENHRY and SYGVKD. The CDR3 has 17 residues. CDR3 protein: CAISELVRDRGYRPQHF. The CDR3 bases are TGTGCCATCAGTGAGTTGGTGAGGGACAGGGGCTATAGGCCCCAGCATTTT.

V is TRBV10-3 and J is TRBJ2-2; 10 positions match TRBD2. CDR1 is ENHRY, CDR2 SYGVKD, per germline. The CDR3 is made up of 14 amino acids. V lost 5 bases, J lost 7 bases, and 4 bases stayed unmatched. The CDR3 here is CAISLAGEVGELFF. Written as DNA, the CDR3 is TGTGCCATCAGTCTAGCGGGAGAGGTCGGGGAGCTGTTTTTT.

The genes are TRBV2 and TRBJ2-1; 7 positions agree with TRBD1. Germline V gene lookup returns CDR1 SNHLY and CDR2 FYNNEI. The trim removed 6 bases at V and 4 bases at J, leaving 9 bases unmatched. The CDR3 extends over 15 amino acids. The CDR3 loop reads CASRQPGQRYNEQFF. The CDR3 coding sequence is TGTGCCAGCAGGCAACCGGGACAGCGATACAATGAGCAGTTCTTC. Combining the CDR3 with reference TRBV2 and TRBJ2-1 gives the whole variable domain EPEVTQTPSHQVTQMGQEVILRCVPISNHLYFYWYRQILGQKVEFLVSFYNNEISEKSEIFDDQFSVERPDGSNFTLKIRSTKLEDSAMYFCASRQPGQRYNEQFFGPGTRLTVL.

V usage is TRBV6-5 and J usage is TRBJ2-1; 8 positions agree with TRBD2. The CDR3 has 16 amino acids. V was pared by 2 bases and J by 1 base, with 4 bases of the junction left unmatched. Germline lookup yields CDR1 MNHEY and CDR2 SVGAGI. As DNA, the CDR3 is TGTGCCAGCAGTTACGGCGCTAGCGGGTCCTACAATGAGCAGTTCTTC. This gives the protein CASSYGASGSYNEQFF.

The J gene is TRBJ2-3, the V gene TRBV5-1; possibly TRBD2 for D (6 bases). V shed 3 bases and J shed 1 base, with 18 bases lying between them. The CDR3 loop spans 17 amino acids. Germline V gene lookup returns CDR1 SGHRS and CDR2 YFSETQ. In DNA form, the CDR3 reads TGCGCCAGCAGCTCGGGGAGGTGGGAACGGCGCACAGATACGCAGTATTTT. Its translation is CASSSGRWERRTDTQYF.

The V gene is TRBV3-1 (or the pseudogene TRBV3-2), the J gene TRBJ2-2; a weak D match, TRBD1 (6 bases). The CDR3 is made up of 16 amino acids. The germline V gene encodes CDR1 LGHDT and CDR2 YNNKEL (reference sequence). V was trimmed by 0 bases and J by 4 bases, leaving 12 bases between them. As DNA, the CDR3 is TGTGCCAGCAGCCAAGACAGGATAGGGGGCACCGGGGAGCTGTTTTTT. Translating gives CASSQDRIGGTGELFF.

In DNA, the CDR3 is TGCAGTGCTAGTACAGGGTATAGCCGCGAGCAGTACTTC. Protein: CSASTGYSREQYF. The rearrangement joins TRBV20-1 to TRBJ2-7; tentative D call: TRBD1 (6 bases). V lost 3 bases, J lost 6 bases, and 15 bases lay in between. The CDR3 contains 13 residues. Germline V lookup: CDR1 DFQATT, CDR2 SNEGSKA (reference sequence).

This chain joins TRBV12-3 or TRBV12-4 and TRBJ2-1; D perhaps matches TRBD2 (5 bases). The CDR3 is 12 residues long. The germline V and J ends were trimmed by 5 bases and 8 bases, with 10 bases remaining between them. The CDR3 nucleotides read TGTGCCAGCAGTAAAACTAGTTATGAGCAGTTCTTC. This sequence encodes CASSKTSYEQFF.

The chain recombines TRBV19 with TRBJ1-5; D is unresolved. CDR1 is LNHDA and CDR2 is SQIVND in the germline V gene (reference sequence). Deletions cut 3 bases from V and 6 bases from J, with 9 bases between. The CDR3 contains 13 residues. The CDR3 spells CASSMSDVQPQHF. For the CDR3, the DNA is TGTGCCAGTAGTATGAGCGATGTTCAGCCCCAGCATTTT.

The chain carries TRBV14 and TRBJ2-7; D gene ambiguous. V gave up 1 base and J gave up 2 bases, with 9 bases separating them. The CDR3 sequence is 14 residues long. Germline loops: CDR1 SGHDN, CDR2 FVKESK. CDR3 DNA sequence: TGTGCCAGCAGCCAAGCCAGGCCCCCCTACGAGCAGTACTTC. Translation: CASSQARPPYEQYF.

The rearrangement links TRBV20-1 to TRBJ1-5, with 7 bases lining up with TRBD1. V shed 6 bases, J shed 3 bases, and the junction held 5 bases outside the gene matches. The germline CDR1 and CDR2 sequences are DFQATT and SNEGSKA (reference sequence). The CDR3 loop spans 13 amino acids. The CDR3 protein is CSASQGVNQPQHF. The DNA of the CDR3 is TGCAGTGCAAGTCAGGGGGTCAATCAGCCCCAGCATTTT.

V usage is TRBV2 and J usage is TRBJ2-1; 8 positions agree with TRBD2. V lost 8 bases to trimming and J lost 7 bases; unmatched junction nucleotides: 13. The CDR3 length is 15 residues. CDR1 and CDR2 from the germline V gene are SNHLY and FYNNEI. The DNA for the CDR3 is TGTGCCAGCGGCATAGCGGGAATGTCCAGGAATGAGCAGTTCTTC. Translated: CASGIAGMSRNEQFF.

In this sample, this clone turned up once. The chain links TRBV9 to TRBJ2-7; 8 nucleotides agree with TRBD1. Trimming at V came to 3 bases and at J to 6 bases, leaving 2 bases not matched to a gene. The CDR3 consists of 12 residues. Looked up from germline, CDR1 is SGDLS and CDR2 is YYNGEE. The CDR3, as DNA: TGTGCCAGCAGCGCAGGGGGCGGCGAGCAGTACTTC. Its translation: CASSAGGGEQYF.

The genes are TRBV25-1 and TRBJ2-2; TRBD2 matches 11 bases. The CDR3 spans 14 residues. Trimming at V came to 4 bases and at J to 10 bases, leaving 5 bases not matched to a gene. CDR1 is MGHDK, CDR2 SYGVNS, per germline. The CDR3 sequence is CASSGLAGFSELFF. For the CDR3, the DNA is TGTGCCAGCAGTGGACTAGCGGGATTTTCGGAGCTGTTTTTT.

V gene TRBV3-1 (or the pseudogene TRBV3-2) combines with J gene TRBJ2-3; perhaps TRBD2 as D (5 bases). V lost 5 bases and J 1 base, leaving 10 bases between the germline ends. CDR1 and CDR2 from the germline V gene are LGHDT and YNNKEL (reference sequence). The CDR3 contains 14 residues. The CDR3 reads CASSYSSGTDTQYF. The CDR3 nucleotides read TGTGCCAGCAGCTACAGTAGCGGCACAGATACGCAGTATTTT.

V and J are TRBV19 and TRBJ1-6; tentative D call: TRBD1 (6 bases). Germline V gives CDR1 LNHDA, CDR2 SQIVND (reference sequence). Trimming cost V 8 bases and J 9 bases, with 14 bases left between them. CDR3 length: 13 residues. The CDR3 loop is CASRAGARSPLHF. The CDR3, as DNA: TGTGCCAGTCGCGCAGGGGCCCGTTCACCCCTCCACTTT.

This sequence joins TRBV4-1 and TRBJ1-5; D is possibly TRBD1 (6 bases). The CDR3 has 16 residues. Germline CDR1 and CDR2: MGHRA and YSYEKL. Trimming cost V 4 bases and J 6 bases, with 19 bases left between them. The CDR3 spells CASSLQAQQGGQPQHF. CDR3 nucleotides: TGCGCCAGCAGCCTTCAGGCCCAACAGGGCGGTCAGCCCCAGCATTTT.

The chain couples TRBV7-2 to TRBJ2-1; tentative D call: TRBD2 (5 bases). From germline, CDR1 is SGHTA and CDR2 FQGNSA. Trimming stripped 5 bases from V and 0 bases from J, with 14 bases between. The CDR3 is 16 amino acids. The CDR3 spells CASSPFSGSSYNEQFF. The CDR3 coding sequence is TGTGCCAGCAGCCCATTCAGCGGCAGCTCCTACAATGAGCAGTTCTTC.

The DNA of the CDR3 is TGTGCCAGCAGCGTGGACAGAAATCAGCCCCAGCATTTT. Encoded protein: CASSVDRNQPQHF. The chain is built from TRBV9 and TRBJ1-5; a possible D gene is TRBD1 (6 bases). The V end was cut by 2 bases, the J end by 4 bases, with 7 bases between. This CDR3 has 13 residues. The germline gives CDR1 SGDLS, CDR2 YYNGEE.

The chain uses TRBV7-9 and TRBJ1-4; TRBD1 agrees at 10 bases. Losses at the gene ends were 5 bases for V and 8 bases for J; bases not matched to a gene: 8. The CDR3 length is 15 residues. Per germline, CDR1 SEHNR and CDR2 FQNEAQ (reference sequence). CDR3 nucleotide sequence: TGTGCCAGCAGCGTCGACAGGGGGCTCCACGAAAAACTGTTTTTT. Its protein product is CASSVDRGLHEKLFF.

The chain joins TRBV28 to TRBJ2-7; 10 nucleotides line up with TRBD2. This CDR3 is 17 amino acids long. The V gene end was trimmed by 8 bases and the J gene end by 3 bases; junction bases not matched to a gene: 16. Germline V CDR1 and CDR2: MDHEN, SYDVKM. Here the CDR3 reads CASRRRTSGDHFYEQYF. The CDR3 nucleotides are TGTGCCAGCCGACGCCGGACTAGCGGAGATCATTTCTACGAGCAGTACTTC.

CDR3 DNA: TGTGCCAGCAGCTACAGGGGGGACATGGCTGGCGAGCAGTACTTC. Protein product: CASSYRGDMAGEQYF. The V call is TRBV2, the J call TRBJ2-7; 8 nucleotides match TRBD1. The CDR3 runs 15 residues. Germline trimming cut 6 bases from V and 6 bases from J; bases unmatched to any gene: 13. The germline V gene has CDR1 SNHLY and CDR2 FYNNEI.

The chain employs TRBV27 and TRBJ1-3; D is perhaps TRBD1 (6 bases). The CDR3 is 14 residues long. Germline V gives CDR1 MNHEY, CDR2 SMNVEV (reference sequence). Trimming removed 4 bases at V and 7 bases at J, with 14 bases between. The CDR3 sequence is CASSSSGTPNTIYF. DNA for the CDR3: TGTGCCAGCAGTTCCTCCGGGACACCCAACACCATATATTTT.